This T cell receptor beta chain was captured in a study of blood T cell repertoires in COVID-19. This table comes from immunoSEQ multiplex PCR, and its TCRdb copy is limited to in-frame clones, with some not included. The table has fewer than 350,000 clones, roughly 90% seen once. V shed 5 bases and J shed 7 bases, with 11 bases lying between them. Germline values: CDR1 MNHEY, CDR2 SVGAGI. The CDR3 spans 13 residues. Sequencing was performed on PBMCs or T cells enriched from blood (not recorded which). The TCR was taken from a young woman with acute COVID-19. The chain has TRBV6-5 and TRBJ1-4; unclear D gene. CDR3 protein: CASSPLSSEKLFF. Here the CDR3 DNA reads TGTGCCAGCAGTCCCCTGTCGTCTGAAAAACTGTTTTTT.